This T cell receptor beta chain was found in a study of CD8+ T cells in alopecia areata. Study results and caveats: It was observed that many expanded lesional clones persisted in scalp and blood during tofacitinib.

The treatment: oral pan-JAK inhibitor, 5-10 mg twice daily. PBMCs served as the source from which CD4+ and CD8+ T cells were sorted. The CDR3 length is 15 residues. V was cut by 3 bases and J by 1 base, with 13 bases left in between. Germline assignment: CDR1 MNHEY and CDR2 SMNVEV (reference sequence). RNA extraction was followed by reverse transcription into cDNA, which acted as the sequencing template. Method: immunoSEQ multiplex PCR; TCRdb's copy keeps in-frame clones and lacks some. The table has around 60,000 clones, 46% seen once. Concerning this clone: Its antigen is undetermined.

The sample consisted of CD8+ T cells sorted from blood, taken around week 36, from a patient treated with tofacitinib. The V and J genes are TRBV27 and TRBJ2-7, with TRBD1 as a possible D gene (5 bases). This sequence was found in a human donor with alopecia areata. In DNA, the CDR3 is TGTGCCAGCAGTTTGGGGCCGGTCGGGTCCTACGAGCAGTACTTC. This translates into CASSLGPVGSYEQYF.